This T cell receptor beta chain was recorded in a study of blood T cell repertoires in COVID-19. Across the whole study: T cells, B-cell-depleted T cells, or PBMCs provided the cDNA or gDNA that served as material.

Sequencing was performed with immunoSEQ multiplex PCR; in TCRdb, only in-frame clones are kept and a portion is missing. The sample contains some 130,000 clones, around 87% of which appear only once. Trimming stripped 3 bases from V and 1 base from J, with 6 bases between. The CDR3 loop spans 13 amino acids. The chain employs TRBV12-3 or TRBV12-4 and TRBJ1-2; no definite D call. This TCR came from a man in his fifties or sixties with active COVID-19. Sequencing used peripheral blood. The CDR3 spells CASSFADNYGYTF. The CDR3 bases are TGTGCCAGCAGTTTTGCAGATAACTATGGCTACACCTTC.